This TCR beta chain stems from a study of low-dose radiotherapy and immunotherapy resistance in tumors. TRAV- and TRBV-specific primers primed first-strand cDNA, covering alpha and beta chains. A roughly 20-cycle PCR with a constant-region primer and V-primer adapter amplified TCRs. TCRdb reprocessed the reads with MiXCR, giving one entry per CDR3 protein. This table has approximately 100,000 distinct CDR3 sequences, about a fifth appearing once. This clonotype was picked up a small number of times. The CDR3 spans 15 residues. With 2 bases removed from V and 2 bases from J, the gap between germline ends came to 14 bases. Germline CDR1 reads SQVTM; CDR2 reads ANQGSEA. Time point described: after trial treatment. Stated treatment: LDRT plus nivolumab, ipilimumab, low-dose cyclophosphamide and aspirin (RACIN trial).

This TCR was recovered from a male donor with prostate cancer. The sequenced sample was PBMCs, obtained after low-dose radiotherapy plus immunotherapy. The chain combines TRBV29-1 with TRBJ2-3, with a weak D call TRBD1 (6 bases). CDR3 nucleotide sequence: TGCAGCGTTGAAATGACAGGCTCCCTCACAGATACGCAGTATTTT. Protein product: CSVEMTGSLTDTQYF.